The TCR beta chain described here comes from a study of cytomegalovirus exposure and HLA in healthy donors. Regarding the study as a whole: The likely origin of a cluster of highly shared sequence variants was a sequencing artifact. The investigators catalogued 150 to 200 TCR beta chains as cytomegalovirus-associated. A missense variant in DCLRE1C was later tied to TCR beta V- and J-gene trimming. Accurate prediction of most subjects' HLA-A and HLA-B alleles from TCR beta sequences was reported.

Both 60 Vbeta primers and 13 Jbeta primers went into the PCR. Clones were read by immunoSEQ multiplex PCR, and TCRdb kept only the in-frame ones, dropping some. The sample has over 130,000 clones, around 80% seen once. The CDR3 sequence is 14 residues long. Germline trimming cut 4 bases from V and 6 bases from J; bases unmatched to any gene: 1. Germline CDR1 MNHEY, CDR2 SMNVEV (reference sequence). As regards this clone: Its antigen is unidentified.

Input material: PBMCs. This chain connects TRBV27 to TRBJ2-7; 15 bases line up with TRBD2. The clonotype was recovered from a man in his thirties or forties in good health and CMV-seropositive. CDR3 bases: TGTGCCAGCAGTTGGGGACTAGCGGGAGGCGAGCAGTACTTC. Translating gives CASSWGLAGGEQYF.